The 8 T cell receptor beta chains below come from one sample, sequenced in a study of blood T cell repertoires in COVID-19. Sequencing used immunoSEQ multiplex PCR; TCRdb keeps in-frame clones, though not all of them. The sample carries about 280,000 clones, 85% recorded once. What was sequenced was PBMCs or T cells enriched from blood (not recorded which). These receptor sequences come from a woman between 50 and 59 years old who had recovered from COVID-19.

This chain joins TRBV14 and TRBJ2-2; D is possibly TRBD2 (5 bases). CDR1 SGHDN and CDR2 FVKESK come from the germline V gene. The CDR3 is 15 residues long. The germline V and J ends were trimmed by 5 bases and 1 base, with 11 bases remaining between them. The CDR3 nucleotides are TGTGCCAGCAGCAGAACGGGGAGGAACACCGGGGAGCTGTTTTTT. It specifies CASSRTGRNTGELFF.

The chain carries TRBV29-1 and TRBJ2-5; D ambiguous. This CDR3 contains 12 residues. The V end lost 4 bases, the J end lost 5 bases, and 11 bases lay between the germline ends. The V gene's germline CDR1 is SQVTM and CDR2 ANQGSEA. The DNA of the CDR3 is TGCAGCGTTGTTAGCAGCATGGAGACCCAGTACTTC. Translation gives CSVVSSMETQYF.

In this sample, this clone turned up a few times. V is TRBV5-1 and J is TRBJ1-1; TRBD1 matches 12 bases. The V gene end was trimmed by 4 bases and the J gene end by 8 bases; junction bases not matched to a gene: 15. This CDR3 contains 17 residues. From germline, CDR1 is SGHRS and CDR2 YFSETQ. In DNA, the CDR3 is TGCGCCAGCAGCCTGACGGTCGGGACAGGGGGCGCCGGGGAAGCTTTCTTT. Its translation: CASSLTVGTGGAGEAFF.

The chain uses TRBV10-3 and TRBJ1-1, with D possibly being TRBD1 (5 bases). The CDR3 contains 14 residues. V lost 2 bases to trimming and J lost 5 bases, with 12 bases between them. Germline lookup yields CDR1 ENHRY and CDR2 SYGVKD. CDR3 amino acids: CAISEGGFGTEAFF. The CDR3 DNA is TGTGCCATCAGTGAGGGGGGGTTTGGGACTGAAGCTTTCTTT.

This sequence joins TRBV27 and TRBJ1-5; 9 bases are shared with TRBD1. This CDR3 contains 16 residues. The V gene's germline CDR1 is MNHEY and CDR2 SMNVEV (reference sequence). The J segment lost 4 bases and the V segment lost 2 bases, leaving 6 bases of the junction unmatched. The CDR3 sequence is CASSLTGTGRNQPQHF. DNA of the CDR3: TGTGCCAGCAGTTTAACCGGGACAGGGAGAAATCAGCCCCAGCATTTT.

CDR3 in amino acids: CASSSPDRANYGYTF. In DNA, the CDR3 is TGTGCCAGCAGTTCGCCCGACAGGGCTAACTATGGCTACACCTTC. This chain links TRBV28 with TRBJ1-2; TRBD1 aligns across 7 bases. Germline V gene lookup returns CDR1 MDHEN and CDR2 SYDVKM. The CDR3 has 15 residues. Trimming took 4 bases from V and 0 from J; bases not matched to a gene: 5.

This clone was counted a single time. The chain combines TRBV24-1 with TRBJ2-1; no firm D call. The CDR3 is 14 residues long. The germline V gene has CDR1 KGHDR and CDR2 SFDVKD. The ends were cut back, 0 bases at V and 9 bases at J, with 11 bases in the middle. This CDR3 reads CATSDLQFGTEQFF. As DNA, the CDR3 is TGTGCCACCAGTGATTTGCAATTCGGTACTGAGCAGTTCTTC.

The rearrangement joins TRBV5-5 to TRBJ2-5, with D perhaps TRBD1 (6 bases). The germline V gene encodes CDR1 SGHKS and CDR2 YYEKEE (reference sequence). V was pared by 6 bases and J by 4 bases, with 22 bases between. CDR3 size: 16 residues. The CDR3: CASTFNLQGRGETQYF. For the CDR3, the DNA is TGTGCCAGCACCTTCAATTTACAGGGCCGGGGAGAGACCCAGTACTTC.